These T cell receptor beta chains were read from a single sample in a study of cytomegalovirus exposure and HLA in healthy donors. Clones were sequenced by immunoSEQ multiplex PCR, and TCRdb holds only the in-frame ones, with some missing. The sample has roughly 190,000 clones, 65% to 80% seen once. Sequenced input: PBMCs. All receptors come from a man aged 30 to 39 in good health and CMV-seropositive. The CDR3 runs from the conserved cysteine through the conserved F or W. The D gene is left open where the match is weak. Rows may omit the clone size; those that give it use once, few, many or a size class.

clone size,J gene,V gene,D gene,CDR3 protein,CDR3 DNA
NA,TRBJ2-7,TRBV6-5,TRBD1,CASSYGTGYEQYF,TGTGCCAGCAGTTATGGGACAGGCTACGAGCAGTACTTC
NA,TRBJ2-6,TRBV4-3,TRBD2,CASSPEGGLAGVGGANVLTF,TGCGCCAGCAGCCCCGAGGGGGGACTAGCGGGAGTTGGTGGGGCCAACGTCCTGACTTTC
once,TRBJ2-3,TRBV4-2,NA,CASSQYRADTQYF,TGTGCCAGCAGCCAGTACAGGGCAGATACGCAGTATTTT
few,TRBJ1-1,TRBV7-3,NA,CASSPGMTEAFF,TGTGCCAGCAGTCCGGGGATGACTGAAGCTTTCTTT
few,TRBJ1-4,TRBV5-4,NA,CASSSAGGGEKLFF,TGTGCCAGCAGCTCCGCGGGGGGTGGCGAAAAACTGTTTTTT
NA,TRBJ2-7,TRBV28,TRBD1,CASSGGQAGSYEQYF,TGTGCCAGCAGCGGGGGACAGGCGGGCTCCTACGAGCAGTACTTC
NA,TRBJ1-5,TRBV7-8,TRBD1,CASSLGTGGSQPQHF,TGTGCCAGCAGCTTAGGAACAGGGGGAAGTCAGCCCCAGCATTTT
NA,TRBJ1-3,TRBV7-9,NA,CSSSLAETVLNRNTIYF,TGTTCCAGCAGCTTAGCGGAGACAGTTTTAAATCGGAACACCATATATTTT
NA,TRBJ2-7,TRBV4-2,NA,CASSQDGQGTYEQYF,TGTGCCAGCAGCCAAGATGGGCAGGGAACCTACGAGCAGTACTTC
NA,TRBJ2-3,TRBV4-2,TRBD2,CASSQGLAGGSDTQYF,TGTGCCAGCAGCCAAGGGCTAGCGGGAGGGTCAGATACGCAGTATTTT
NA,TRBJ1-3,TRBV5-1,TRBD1,CASSLDRGGNTIYF,TGCGCCAGCAGCTTGGACAGGGGTGGAAACACCATATATTTT
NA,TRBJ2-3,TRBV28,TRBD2,CASSPGLGRTDTQYF,TGTGCCAGCAGTCCAGGACTAGGGCGGACAGATACGCAGTATTTT
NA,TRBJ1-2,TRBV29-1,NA,CSVSKGNMRGYTF,TGCAGCGTTTCCAAGGGGAATATGCGGGGCTACACCTTC
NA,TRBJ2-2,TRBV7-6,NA,CASSTPPENTGELFF,TGTGCCAGCAGCACCCCCCCAGAGAACACCGGGGAGCTGTTTTTT
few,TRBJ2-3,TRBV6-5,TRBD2,CASSSIAGGDTDTQYF,TGTGCCAGCAGTTCTATAGCGGGGGGAGACACAGATACGCAGTATTTT
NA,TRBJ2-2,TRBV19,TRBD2,CATKSGGGALGELFF,TGTGCCACCAAGTCAGGCGGGGGGGCTCTAGGGGAGCTGTTTTTT
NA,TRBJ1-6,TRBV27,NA,CASSLMGGSAYNSPLHF,TGTGCCAGCAGTTTAATGGGGGGTAGTGCCTATAATTCACCCCTCCACTTT
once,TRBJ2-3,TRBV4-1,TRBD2,CASRRTSGSTDTQYF,TGCGCCAGCAGACGGACTAGCGGGAGCACAGATACGCAGTATTTT
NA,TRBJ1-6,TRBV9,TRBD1,CASSGTGAASYNSPLHF,TGTGCCAGCAGCGGGACAGGGGCTGCCTCCTATAATTCACCCCTCCACTTT
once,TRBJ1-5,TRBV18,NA,CASSLRDTSQPQHF,TGTGCCAGCTCGCTGAGGGACACCAGTCAGCCCCAGCATTTT
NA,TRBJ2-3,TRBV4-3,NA,CASGQSRTDTQYF,TGCGCCAGCGGACAGTCACGCACAGATACGCAGTATTTT
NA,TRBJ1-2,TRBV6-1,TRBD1,CASSDQTGGYGYTF,TGTGCCAGCAGTGATCAGACAGGGGGCTATGGCTACACCTTC
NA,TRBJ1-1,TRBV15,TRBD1,CATSGDRGVRSEAFF,TGTGCCACCAGCGGTGACAGGGGCGTACGCTCTGAAGCTTTCTTT
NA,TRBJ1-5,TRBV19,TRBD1,CASSTGGRGNQPQHF,TGTGCCAGTAGTACAGGGGGGAGAGGCAATCAGCCCCAGCATTTT
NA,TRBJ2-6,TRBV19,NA,CASSMRGSGANVLTF,TGTGCCAGTAGTATGCGGGGTTCAGGGGCCAACGTCCTGACTTTC
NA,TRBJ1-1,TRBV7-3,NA,CASNDGPAAFF,TGTGCCAGCAATGATGGGCCTGCCGCTTTCTTT
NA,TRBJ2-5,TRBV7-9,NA,CASTFRAETQYF,TGTGCCAGCACCTTTAGAGCAGAGACCCAGTACTTC
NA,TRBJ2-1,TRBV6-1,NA,CASTPLAGIDEQFF,TGTGCCAGCACGCCCTTAGCCGGGATCGATGAGCAGTTCTTC
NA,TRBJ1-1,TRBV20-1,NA,CSGQGNTEAFF,TGCAGTGGGCAGGGGAACACTGAAGCTTTCTTT
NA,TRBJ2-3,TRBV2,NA,CASKEGVFTDTQYF,TGTGCCAGCAAAGAGGGGGTCTTCACAGATACGCAGTATTTT
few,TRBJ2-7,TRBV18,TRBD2,CASSPTSGVGEQYF,TGTGCCAGCTCACCCACTAGCGGGGTGGGGGAGCAGTACTTC
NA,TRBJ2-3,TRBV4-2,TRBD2,CASSQAEGAGGGTDTQYF,TGTGCCAGCAGCCAAGCGGAAGGGGCGGGAGGAGGCACAGATACGCAGTATTTT
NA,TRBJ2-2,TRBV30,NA,CAWSRGTGELFF,TGTGCCTGGAGTAGGGGAACCGGGGAGCTGTTTTTT
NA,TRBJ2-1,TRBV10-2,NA,CATQRDYNEQFF,TGCGCCACCCAACGGGACTACAATGAGCAGTTCTTC
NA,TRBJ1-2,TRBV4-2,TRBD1,CASSDRAGYTF,TGTGCCAGCAGCGACAGGGCCGGCTACACCTTC
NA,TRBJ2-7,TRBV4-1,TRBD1,CASSQDRSKTGVSYEQYF,TGCGCCAGCAGCCAAGATCGGAGTAAGACAGGGGTTTCGTACGAGCAGTACTTC
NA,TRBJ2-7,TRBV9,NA,CASSVDLGSYEQYF,TGTGCCAGCAGCGTAGATCTAGGTTCCTACGAGCAGTACTTC
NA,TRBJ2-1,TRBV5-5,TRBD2,CASIGGGLATNEQFF,TGTGCCAGCATTGGGGGAGGACTAGCGACTAATGAGCAGTTCTTC
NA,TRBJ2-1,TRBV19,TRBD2,CASSTGLAGRKGEQFF,TGTGCCAGTAGTACGGGACTAGCGGGGAGGAAGGGTGAGCAGTTCTTC
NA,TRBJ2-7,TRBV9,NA,CASSVVQGREQYF,TGTGCCAGCAGCGTAGTACAGGGCAGAGAGCAGTACTTC